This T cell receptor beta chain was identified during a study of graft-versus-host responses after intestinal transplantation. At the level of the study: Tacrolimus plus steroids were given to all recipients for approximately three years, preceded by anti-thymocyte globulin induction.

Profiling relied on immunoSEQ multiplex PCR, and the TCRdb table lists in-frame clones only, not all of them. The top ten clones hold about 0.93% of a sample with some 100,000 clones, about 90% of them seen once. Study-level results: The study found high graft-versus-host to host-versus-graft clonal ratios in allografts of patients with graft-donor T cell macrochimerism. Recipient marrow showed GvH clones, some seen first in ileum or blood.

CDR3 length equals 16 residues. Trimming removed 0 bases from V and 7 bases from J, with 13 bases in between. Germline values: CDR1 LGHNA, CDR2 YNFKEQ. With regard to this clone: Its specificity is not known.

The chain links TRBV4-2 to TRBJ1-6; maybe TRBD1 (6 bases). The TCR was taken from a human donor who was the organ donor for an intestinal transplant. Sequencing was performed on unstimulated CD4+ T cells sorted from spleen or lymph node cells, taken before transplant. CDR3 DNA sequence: TGTGCCAGCAGCCAAGATCAAACAGGGTGGAATTCACCCCTCCACTTT. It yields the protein CASSQDQTGWNSPLHF.